The 21 T cell receptor beta chains presented below share a single source sample, sequenced in a study of T-cell memory formation after mild COVID-19. Each CDR3 protein is one row after TCRdb ran MiXCR on the 5' RACE reads. The data contain under 700,000 distinct CDR3 sequences, 20% of them singletons. The source material was PBMCs or a T cell subset sorted from them (not recorded which). The source of these receptors is an adult woman who had mild COVID-19 (a few samples of this study predate the infection). Cell type and time point are not known.

The rearrangement uses TRBV12-3 or TRBV12-4 and TRBJ2-3, with TRBD2 matching over 16 bases. The V segment lost 6 bases and the J segment 2 bases; nucleotides outside the gene matches: 8. This CDR3 has 18 residues. Here the CDR3 reads CASRETGTSGGATDTQYF. CDR3 in DNA: TGTGCCAGCAGAGAGACCGGGACTAGCGGGGGGGCCACAGATACGCAGTATTTT.

The chain employs TRBV6-5 and TRBJ1-1; tentative D call: TRBD1 (6 bases). The ends were cut back, 6 bases at V and 5 bases at J, with 10 bases in the middle. Germline loops: CDR1 MNHEY, CDR2 SVGAGI. This CDR3 region has 12 residues. The CDR3 region has the DNA TGTGCCAGCAGATCAACAGGGACTGAAGCTTTCTTT. Translating it yields CASRSTGTEAFF.

The chain employs TRBV19 and TRBJ1-5; D call uncertain. The CDR3 has 12 amino acids. CDR1 LNHDA and CDR2 SQIVND come from the germline V gene (reference sequence). V was pared by 0 bases and J by 6 bases, with 3 bases between. CDR3 bases: TGTGCCAGTAGTATAGAGGTTCAGCCCCAGCATTTT. Protein product: CASSIEVQPQHF.

The V and J genes are TRBV6-6 and TRBJ1-1, with a possible D match to TRBD1 (6 bases). This CDR3 has 14 residues. V was shortened by 5 bases and J by 1 base, with 11 bases between the two germline ends. Looked up from germline, CDR1 is MNHNY and CDR2 is SVGAGI (reference sequence). DNA for the CDR3: TGTGCCAGCAGTCCCAACAGGGAGAACACTGAAGCTTTCTTT. It yields the protein CASSPNRENTEAFF.

This clonotype has only a few counts. CDR3 DNA: TGTGCCAGCAGACTCGGGGGAAACTCGTATTTT. Translation gives CASRLGGNSYF. This chain links TRBV6-5 with TRBJ2-3; D is possibly TRBD2 (6 bases). The CDR3 is made up of 11 amino acids. V was cut by 6 bases and J by 14 bases, with 15 bases left in between. CDR1 and CDR2 from the germline V gene are MNHEY and SVGAGI.

This rearrangement joins TRBV7-8 to TRBJ1-5; D is unresolved. Trimming shortened V by 4 bases and J by 9 bases, and 7 bases separated the two germline ends. Germline V gives CDR1 SGHVS, CDR2 FQNEAQ. This CDR3 is built from 11 residues. In nucleotides, the CDR3 is TGTGCCAGCAGCTCCGGAGCGCCCCAGCATTTT. This encodes CASSSGAPQHF.

This clonotype was counted between two and nine times. V usage is TRBV7-3 and J usage is TRBJ2-5; 7 bases match TRBD1. The germline CDR1 and CDR2 sequences are SGHTA and FQGTGA. V trimming: 3 bases; J trimming: 7 bases; junction bases outside the gene matches: 11. CDR3 length: 15 residues. This chain's CDR3 is CASSLSRDSEGTQYF. CDR3 sequence (DNA): TGTGCCAGCAGCTTGTCCCGGGACAGTGAAGGGACCCAGTACTTC.

In its sample, this clonotype was seen many times. The junction and the germline gene differ at one end; a read error may be behind it. The V gene is TRBV5-1, the J gene TRBJ2-1; D is unclear. The CDR3 runs to 12 residues. Germline V gene data show CDR1 as SGHRS and CDR2 as YFSETQ. CDR3 protein: CASSLGNNEQFF. CDR3 in DNA: TGTGCCAGCAGTTTAGGTAACAATGAGCAGTTCTTC.

This clonotype was observed a handful of times. The genes are TRBV20-1 and TRBJ1-1; the match to TRBD1 covers 7 bases. J was trimmed by 5 bases and V by 2 bases; bases with no gene match: 11. Germline CDR1 reads DFQATT; CDR2 reads SNEGSKA (reference sequence). This CDR3 comprises 15 residues. In nucleotides, the CDR3 is TGCAGTGCTAGACCACTGTCACAGGGGAGGACTGAAGCTTTCTTT. It translates to CSARPLSQGRTEAFF.

V and J are TRBV5-5 and TRBJ2-7; TRBD1 matches 12 bases. Looked up from germline, CDR1 is SGHKS and CDR2 is YYEKEE (reference sequence). The CDR3 loop spans 16 amino acids. Trimming removed 4 bases from V and 5 bases from J; junction bases left unmatched: 10. CDR3 in amino acids: CASSGGQGARNHEQYF. In DNA form, the CDR3 reads TGTGCCAGCAGCGGGGGACAGGGGGCTCGCAACCACGAGCAGTACTTC.

CDR3 sequence (DNA): TGCAGTGCTAGAGTCCAGCCCTTAAACTATGGCTACACCTTC. Its translation is CSARVQPLNYGYTF. The chain has TRBV20-1 and TRBJ1-2; D remains ambiguous. Germline V gives CDR1 DFQATT, CDR2 SNEGSKA (reference sequence). CDR3 length: 14 amino acids. V lost 1 base to trimming and J lost 2 bases, with 11 bases between them.

This clonotype has only a few counts. V usage is TRBV5-4 and J usage is TRBJ2-5; no firm D call. The ends were cut back, 6 bases at V and 4 bases at J, with 7 bases in the middle. Germline CDR1 reads SGHNT; CDR2 reads YYREEE (reference sequence). The CDR3 totals 11 residues. CDR3 sequence (DNA): TGTGCCAGCATCTTCGGAGAGACCCAGTACTTC. It is translated as CASIFGETQYF.

This clonotype came up a few times. The chain uses TRBV7-3 and TRBJ2-1; TRBD1 is a possible D gene (5 bases). CDR3 length: 14 amino acids. Germline lookup yields CDR1 SGHTA and CDR2 FQGTGA. V shed 4 bases and J shed 5 bases, with 12 bases lying between them. The CDR3, as DNA: TGTGCCAGCAGCTCATCAGACAGACACAATGAGCAGTTCTTC. This encodes CASSSSDRHNEQFF.

The rearrangement joins TRBV5-6 to TRBJ2-1; TRBD2 matches at 8 bases. CDR1 is SGHDT, CDR2 YYEEEE, per germline. The CDR3 contains 15 residues. V lost 4 bases, J lost 2 bases, and 5 bases stayed unmatched. CDR3 region: CASSRGLGTYNEQFF. The CDR3 DNA reads TGTGCCAGCAGCAGGGGACTAGGCACCTACAATGAGCAGTTCTTC.

This clonotype turned up a few times. The chain links TRBV27 to TRBJ2-3; D is undetermined. Trimming shortened V by 8 bases and J by 6 bases, and 15 bases separated the two germline ends. This CDR3 spans 13 amino acids. CDR1 MNHEY and CDR2 SMNVEV come from the germline V gene (reference sequence). CDR3 amino acids: CASLNPLRDTQYF. The CDR3 region has the DNA TGTGCCAGCCTAAACCCCCTTAGGGATACGCAGTATTTT.

The chain has TRBV12-3 or TRBV12-4 and TRBJ1-1; D perhaps matches TRBD1 (5 bases). The CDR3 spans 15 residues. Trimming took off 4 bases at V and 6 bases at J, with 18 bases between the two ends. In DNA form, the CDR3 reads TGTGCCAGCAGTTACGGGACCCCAACCTTCCCTGAAGCTTTCTTT. Amino acids: CASSYGTPTFPEAFF.

V usage is TRBV24-1 and J usage is TRBJ2-2; possible D gene TRBD1, 6 bases. The CDR3 has 16 residues. CDR1 and CDR2 from the germline V gene are KGHDR and SFDVKD. Trimming removed 5 bases at V and 1 base at J, with 13 bases between. CDR3 in amino acids: CATSGPGQQNTGELFF. For the CDR3, the DNA is TGTGCCACCAGTGGCCCGGGACAACAGAACACCGGGGAGCTGTTTTTT.

This clonotype was picked up a small number of times. The chain links TRBV5-1 to TRBJ2-3, with 9 bases aligning to TRBD2. The CDR3 contains 16 residues. Germline values: CDR1 SGHRS, CDR2 YFSETQ. Germline trimming cut 0 bases from V and 2 bases from J; bases unmatched to any gene: 4. In DNA, the CDR3 is TGCGCCAGCAGCTTGGGCGGGAGGGCCCCCACAGATACGCAGTATTTT. Translating gives CASSLGGRAPTDTQYF.

The V gene is TRBV28, the J gene TRBJ2-7; no definite D call. Germline V gene lookup returns CDR1 MDHEN and CDR2 SYDVKM. This CDR3 is 13 amino acids long. Between the trimmed V and J ends, which lost 2 bases and 4 bases, there was a span of 9 bases. Here the CDR3 reads CASSLPGLYEQYF. CDR3 sequence (DNA): TGTGCCAGCAGTTTACCCGGGCTATACGAGCAGTACTTC.

This clonotype was counted a few times. The chain joins TRBV29-1 to TRBJ1-1; no firm D call. This CDR3 comprises 14 residues. Germline CDR1 is SQVTM and CDR2 is ANQGSEA. V lost 5 bases to trimming and J lost 0 bases, with 13 bases between them. The chain's CDR3 is CSVLRGSVNTEAFF. DNA for the CDR3: TGCAGCGTTCTAAGAGGATCGGTGAACACTGAAGCTTTCTTT. The variable domain in full, completed from reference TRBV29-1 and TRBJ1-1, reads SAVISQKPSRDICQRGTSLTIQCQVDSQVTMMFWYRQQPGQSLTLIATANQGSEATYESGFVIDKFPISRPNLTFSTLTVSNMSPEDSSIYLCSVLRGSVNTEAFFGQGTRLTVV.

This clonotype was seen a few times. V is TRBV12-3 or TRBV12-4 and J is TRBJ1-2; 9 bases fit TRBD1. The CDR3 runs 15 residues. Trimming cost V 4 bases and J 4 bases; bases outside gene matches: 7. The CDR3 sequence is CASSSMVGQGYGYTF. CDR3 DNA: TGTGCCAGCAGTTCAATGGTGGGACAGGGCTATGGCTACACCTTC.